Listed here are 24 T cell receptor beta chains from one sample, sequenced in a study of shared clonotypes between healthy human individuals. Sequencing was performed with immunoSEQ multiplex PCR; in TCRdb, only in-frame clones are kept and a portion is missing. Of roughly 2.2 million clones in the sample, 85% to 95% were seen once. Sequenced material: naive CD4+ T cells from PBMCs. As for subset: CD45RA+ positively selected. The receptors were gathered from a man aged 18-30 years in good health. Some clones in this sample may be carry-over from other donors' samples.

The CDR3, as DNA: TGTGCCAGCAGTTACTCGATTATTGCGGGTGAGCAGTTCTTC. This codes for CASSYSIIAGEQFF. The V call is TRBV6-6, the J call TRBJ2-1; D is perhaps TRBD2 (5 bases). Looked up from germline, CDR1 is MNHNY and CDR2 is SVGAGI (reference sequence). This CDR3 region has 14 residues. The V end lost 0 bases, the J end lost 9 bases, and 12 bases lay between the germline ends.

The chain employs TRBV28 and TRBJ2-7; 8 positions agree with TRBD1. Trimming took 7 bases from V and 6 from J; bases not matched to a gene: 8. Per germline, CDR1 MDHEN and CDR2 SYDVKM. The CDR3 has 13 residues. The CDR3: CASTGQGVGEQYF. In DNA, the CDR3 is TGTGCCAGCACTGGACAGGGAGTAGGCGAGCAGTACTTC. The whole variable domain, remainder taken from reference TRBV28 and TRBJ2-7, is DVKVTQSSRYLVKRTGEKVFLECVQDMDHENMFWYRQDPGLGLRLIYFSYDVKMKEKGDIPEGYSVSREKKERFSLILESASTNQTSMYLCASTGQGVGEQYFGPGTRLTVT.

The chain has TRBV5-1 and TRBJ1-5; no reliable D call. CDR1 SGHRS and CDR2 YFSETQ come from the germline V gene. V dropped 0 bases and J dropped 6 bases, with 7 bases sitting between them. There are 13 residues in the CDR3. Here the CDR3 reads CASSLGAGQPQHF. In nucleotides, the CDR3 is TGCGCCAGCAGCTTGGGGGCCGGTCAGCCCCAGCATTTT.

The rearrangement joins TRBV30 to TRBJ2-3; D is possibly TRBD1 (6 bases). Trimming shortened V by 1 base and J by 10 bases, and 9 bases separated the two germline ends. CDR3 length: 11 amino acids. The V gene's germline CDR1 is GTSNPN and CDR2 SVGIG (reference sequence). The chain's CDR3 is CAWSAGASQYF. DNA for the CDR3: TGTGCCTGGAGTGCAGGGGCGTCGCAGTATTTT.

The genes are TRBV4-3 and TRBJ2-6; D is ambiguous. Germline CDR1 reads LGHNA; CDR2 reads YSLEER. Trimming removed 6 bases at V and 0 bases at J, with 6 bases between. This CDR3 contains 14 residues. This CDR3 is CASSFISGANVLTF. The CDR3 DNA reads TGCGCCAGCAGTTTCATCTCTGGGGCCAACGTCCTGACTTTC.

The rearrangement links TRBV7-8 to TRBJ2-1; a weak D match, TRBD2 (7 bases). Germline V gene data show CDR1 as SGHVS and CDR2 as FQNEAQ. Trimming shortened V by 3 bases and J by 4 bases, and 13 bases separated the two germline ends. The CDR3 covers 15 residues. The CDR3 here is CASSLRGQGYNEQFF. The CDR3 nucleotides are TGTGCCAGCAGCTTGCGGGGGCAGGGGTACAATGAGCAGTTCTTC. Full variable domain (rest looked up from reference TRBV7-8 and TRBJ2-1): GAGVSQSPRYKVAKRGQDVALRCDPISGHVSLFWYQQALGQGPEFLTYFQNEAQLDKSGLPSDRFFAERPEGSVSTLKIQRTQQEDSAVYLCASSLRGQGYNEQFFGPGTRLTVL.

The J gene is TRBJ2-7, the V gene TRBV29-1; D is undetermined. Per the germline V gene, CDR1 is SQVTM and CDR2 is ANQGSEA. V was pared by 3 bases and J by 4 bases, with 13 bases between. The CDR3 is 13 residues long. In DNA, the CDR3 is TGCAGCGTTGATGGTCGGACCTCTTACGAGCAGTACTTC. This gives the protein CSVDGRTSYEQYF.

This clone was found once. The chain joins TRBV7-9 to TRBJ2-3; D uncertain. V gave up 5 bases and J gave up 0 bases, with 9 bases separating them. Germline V gene sequence: CDR1 SEHNR, CDR2 FQNEAQ (reference sequence). The CDR3 covers 14 residues. CDR3 bases: TGTGCCAGCAGCCCCTGGGGTAGCACAGATACGCAGTATTTT. The encoded protein is CASSPWGSTDTQYF. The full variable domain, with the rest looked up from reference TRBV7-9 and TRBJ2-3, is DTGVSQNPRHKITKRGQNVTFRCDPISEHNRLYWYRQTLGQGPEFLTYFQNEAQLEKSRLLSDRFSAERPKGSFSTLEIQRTEQGDSAMYLCASSPWGSTDTQYFGPGTRLTVL.

In the case of this clone: The sample contains more than one DNA sequence encoding this CDR3. The chain carries TRBV28 and TRBJ2-7, with TRBD1 matching 8 bases. This CDR3 contains 14 residues. Looked up from germline, CDR1 is MDHEN and CDR2 is SYDVKM. V dropped 6 bases and J dropped 3; count of bases not matched to a gene: 7. Here the CDR3 reads CASSLPGQGYEQYF. CDR3 nucleotides: TGTGCCAGCAGCCTTCCCGGACAGGGCTACGAGCAGTACTTC. Variable domain in full (rest from reference TRBV28 and TRBJ2-7): DVKVTQSSRYLVKRTGEKVFLECVQDMDHENMFWYRQDPGLGLRLIYFSYDVKMKEKGDIPEGYSVSREKKERFSLILESASTNQTSMYLCASSLPGQGYEQYFGPGTRLTVT.

The chain combines TRBV27 with TRBJ1-1; the match to TRBD1 covers 9 bases. This CDR3 contains 14 residues. Germline V gene sequence: CDR1 MNHEY, CDR2 SMNVEV (reference sequence). Losses at the gene ends were 6 bases for V and 1 base for J; bases not matched to a gene: 3. Written as DNA, the CDR3 is TGTGCCAGCAGGTACAGGGGGCGGAACACTGAAGCTTTCTTT. Amino acids: CASRYRGRNTEAFF.

The chain recombines TRBV27 with TRBJ1-4, with no clear D. CDR3 length: 13 residues. CDR1 and CDR2 from the germline V gene are MNHEY and SMNVEV (reference sequence). Trimming shortened V by 6 bases and J by 4 bases, and 9 bases separated the two germline ends. The CDR3 protein is CASSKTLNEKLFF. The CDR3 DNA reads TGTGCCAGCAGCAAGACACTTAATGAAAAACTGTTTTTT.

The V call is TRBV5-1, the J call TRBJ2-5; D gene uncertain. V shed 1 base and J shed 4 bases, with 11 bases lying between them. Germline lookup yields CDR1 SGHRS and CDR2 YFSETQ. The CDR3 totals 14 residues. CDR3 in DNA: TGCGCCAGCAGCTTGTCGTGGGATCCAGAGACCCAGTACTTC. It translates to CASSLSWDPETQYF.

Points on this clone: The sample carries other DNA sequences with the same CDR3. J is TRBJ1-3 and V is TRBV7-9, with D unresolved. Deletions cut 6 bases from V and 7 bases from J, with 10 bases between. Germline V gene sequence: CDR1 SEHNR, CDR2 FQNEAQ (reference sequence). The CDR3 length is 12 residues. The CDR3 sequence is CASSLDGNTIYF. The DNA for the CDR3 is TGTGCCAGCAGTCTTGACGGGAACACCATATATTTT.

V gene TRBV7-8 combines with J gene TRBJ2-7, with TRBD1 matching over 8 bases. This CDR3 comprises 15 residues. Trimming cost V 2 bases and J 6 bases; bases outside gene matches: 9. CDR1 SGHVS and CDR2 FQNEAQ come from the germline V gene. This CDR3 reads CASSLYQGAHSEQYF. The CDR3 DNA is TGTGCCAGCAGCTTATACCAGGGGGCGCATAGCGAGCAGTACTTC.

This clone is a singleton in its sample. This rearrangement joins TRBV11-3 to TRBJ1-1; D may be TRBD1 (5 bases). Per germline, CDR1 SGHNT and CDR2 YENEEA. This CDR3 contains 13 residues. Between the trimmed V and J ends, which lost 3 bases and 3 bases, there was a span of 8 bases. CDR3 sequence (DNA): TGTGCCAGCAGCTTCAGGGACGACACTGAAGCTTTCTTT. Its protein is CASSFRDDTEAFF.

V is TRBV28 and J is TRBJ1-3, with D uncertain. The V and J ends lost 9 bases and 4 bases respectively, with 13 bases between them. From germline, CDR1 is MDHEN and CDR2 SYDVKM. CDR3 size: 13 residues. The CDR3 sequence is CASTRWGGNTIYF. CDR3 sequence (DNA): TGTGCCAGTACACGGTGGGGAGGAAACACCATATATTTT. The variable domain in full, completed from reference TRBV28 and TRBJ1-3, reads DVKVTQSSRYLVKRTGEKVFLECVQDMDHENMFWYRQDPGLGLRLIYFSYDVKMKEKGDIPEGYSVSREKKERFSLILESASTNQTSMYLCASTRWGGNTIYFGEGSWLTVV.

The genes are TRBV11-2 and TRBJ2-1, with D possibly TRBD1 on 5 matching bases. This CDR3 comprises 14 residues. Germline CDR1 and CDR2: SGHAT and FQNNGV. Trimming pared 5 bases from V and 7 bases from J, leaving 15 bases between. The CDR3 is CASSERPGINEQFF. The CDR3 coding sequence is TGTGCCAGCAGCGAAAGGCCAGGGATAAATGAGCAGTTCTTC. The whole variable domain, filled in from reference TRBV11-2 and TRBJ2-1, reads EAGVAQSPRYKIIEKRQSVAFWCNPISGHATLYWYQQILGQGPKLLIQFQNNGVVDDSQLPKDRFSAERLKGVDSTLKIQPAKLEDSAVYLCASSERPGINEQFFGPGTRLTVL.

The V gene is TRBV7-8, the J gene TRBJ2-1, with D perhaps matching TRBD2 (6 bases). The CDR3 consists of 15 residues. V was trimmed by 1 base and J by 6 bases, leaving 13 bases between them. Germline CDR1 reads SGHVS; CDR2 reads FQNEAQ. CDR3: CASSLVEGTINEQFF. CDR3 sequence (DNA): TGTGCCAGCAGCTTAGTGGAGGGGACCATCAATGAGCAGTTCTTC.

The V gene is TRBV2, the J gene TRBJ2-5; no reliable D call. Germline V CDR1 and CDR2: SNHLY, FYNNEI. CDR3 size: 13 residues. Trimming pared 3 bases from V and 5 bases from J, leaving 10 bases between. The CDR3: CASSDRKWETQYF. The CDR3, as DNA: TGTGCCAGCAGTGATAGGAAGTGGGAGACCCAGTACTTC.

This rearrangement joins TRBV28 to TRBJ2-6; 8 bases line up with TRBD1. V lost 3 bases to trimming and J lost 3 bases; unmatched junction nucleotides: 7. The CDR3 is 17 amino acids. Germline V lookup: CDR1 MDHEN, CDR2 SYDVKM. The CDR3, as DNA: TGTGCCAGCAGTTTCCAGGGGGCGCAGCGTGGGGCCAACGTCCTGACTTTC. It yields the protein CASSFQGAQRGANVLTF. The entire variable domain, with the rest obtained from reference TRBV28 and TRBJ2-6, is as follows: DVKVTQSSRYLVKRTGEKVFLECVQDMDHENMFWYRQDPGLGLRLIYFSYDVKMKEKGDIPEGYSVSREKKERFSLILESASTNQTSMYLCASSFQGAQRGANVLTFGAGSRLTVL.

This chain uses TRBV5-5 with TRBJ2-7; perhaps TRBD1 as D (6 bases). Trimming removed 4 bases from V and 7 bases from J, with 12 bases in between. CDR1 is SGHKS and CDR2 is YYEKEE in the germline V gene (reference sequence). CDR3 length equals 12 residues. The CDR3 region is CASSITGTEQYF. CDR3 nucleotides: TGTGCCAGCAGCATCACCGGGACAGAGCAGTACTTC. Supplemented by reference TRBV5-5 and TRBJ2-7, the full variable domain reads DAGVTQSPTHLIKTRGQQVTLRCSPISGHKSVSWYQQVLGQGPQFIFQYYEKEERGRGNFPDRFSARQFPNYSSELNVNALLLGDSALYLCASSITGTEQYFGPGTRLTVT.

CDR3 nucleotides: TGCAGCGTTCCGCGACAGGGAAACCCTGAAGCTTTCTTT. Translation gives CSVPRQGNPEAFF. The chain links TRBV29-1 to TRBJ1-1; 7 bases are a match to TRBD1. CDR1 and CDR2 (germline): SQVTM, ANQGSEA. This CDR3 contains 13 residues. The trim removed 5 bases at V and 6 bases at J, leaving 9 bases unmatched.

This clone was observed a single time. Other nucleotide sequences from this sample produce the same CDR3. This chain uses TRBV28 with TRBJ2-2, with D maybe TRBD1 (6 bases). V lost 4 bases and J lost 0, with 9 bases in between. Germline values: CDR1 MDHEN, CDR2 SYDVKM. The CDR3 length is 15 residues. The chain's CDR3 is CASSSGQPNTGELFF. As DNA, the CDR3 is TGTGCCAGCAGTTCTGGACAGCCGAACACCGGGGAGCTGTTTTTT.

This chain uses TRBV28 with TRBJ2-1; 15 positions agree with TRBD2. V shed 2 bases, J shed 8 bases, and the junction held 13 bases outside the gene matches. The CDR3 has 19 amino acids. Germline lookup yields CDR1 MDHEN and CDR2 SYDVKM. The CDR3 reads CASSLVGNRWTSGRDEQFF. The CDR3 coding sequence is TGTGCCAGCAGTTTAGTCGGGAATCGATGGACTAGCGGGAGGGATGAGCAGTTCTTC.